Presented here are 20 T cell receptor beta chains from one specimen sequenced in a study of blood T cell repertoires in COVID-19. Libraries were prepared by immunoSEQ multiplex PCR; TCRdb keeps only in-frame clonotypes and omits some of them. The table lists 150,000 to 200,000 clones, about three quarters of them singletons. Material: peripheral blood. All receptors derive from a woman in her sixties or seventies with acute or convalescent COVID-19.

This clone was observed a single time. V is TRBV12-3 or TRBV12-4 and J is TRBJ1-2; no clear D. With 0 bases removed from V and 8 bases from J, the gap between germline ends came to 10 bases. There are 13 residues in the CDR3. CDR3 nucleotides: TGTGCCAGCAGTTTAGCTCCCATCAGAGGCTACACCTTC. This gives the protein CASSLAPIRGYTF.

J is TRBJ2-3 and V is TRBV10-3, with TRBD2 matching over 9 bases. The CDR3 loop spans 14 amino acids. V lost 7 bases to trimming and J lost 5 bases; unmatched junction nucleotides: 7. Germline V gene lookup returns CDR1 ENHRY and CDR2 SYGVKD. CDR3 in amino acids: CAITGGRAQDTQYF. In nucleotides, the CDR3 is TGTGCCATCACGGGCGGGAGGGCCCAAGATACGCAGTATTTT.

J is TRBJ1-4 and V is TRBV19; TRBD1 aligns across 7 bases. Germline loops: CDR1 LNHDA, CDR2 SQIVND (reference sequence). This CDR3 is 15 amino acids long. With 4 bases clipped from V and 0 bases from J, the junction kept 2 bases outside the gene matches. The CDR3 DNA sequence: TGTGCCAGTAGTAACACAGGGGCAACTAATGAAAAACTGTTTTTT. Translation: CASSNTGATNEKLFF.

The J gene is TRBJ2-7, the V gene TRBV5-1; 15 positions agree with TRBD2. Per the germline V gene, CDR1 is SGHRS and CDR2 is YFSETQ. The CDR3 consists of 16 residues. V lost 0 bases to trimming and J lost 4 bases; unmatched junction nucleotides: 2. The CDR3 nucleotides read TGCGCCAGCAGCTTGGATGGACTAGCGGGAGGGTACGAGCAGTACTTC. Translating gives CASSLDGLAGGYEQYF. The variable domain in full, with the rest retrieved from reference TRBV5-1 and TRBJ2-7, is KAGVTQTPRYLIKTRGQQVTLSCSPISGHRSVSWYQQTPGQGLQFLFEYFSETQRNKGNFPGRFSGRQFSNSRSEMNVSTLELGDSALYLCASSLDGLAGGYEQYFGPGTRLTVT.

The sample holds a few counts of this clone. This sequence joins TRBV19 and TRBJ2-1, with 8 bases identical to TRBD2. Trimming took 5 bases from V and 0 from J; bases not matched to a gene: 6. Germline values: CDR1 LNHDA, CDR2 SQIVND (reference sequence). The CDR3 contains 16 residues. CDR3 sequence: CASSPSAGGSYNEQFF. As DNA, the CDR3 is TGTGCCAGTAGTCCCTCTGCGGGAGGCTCCTACAATGAGCAGTTCTTC.

V gene TRBV6-5 combines with J gene TRBJ2-6; the D is unclear. Trimming removed 4 bases at V and 0 bases at J, with 10 bases between. Germline V lookup: CDR1 MNHEY, CDR2 SVGAGI. The CDR3 contains 16 residues. CDR3 in amino acids: CASSFSTPSGANVLTF. CDR3 nucleotides: TGTGCCAGCAGTTTCAGTACCCCCTCTGGGGCCAACGTCCTGACTTTC.

This chain connects TRBV10-3 to TRBJ2-3, with D perhaps TRBD1 (6 bases). Germline assignment: CDR1 ENHRY and CDR2 SYGVKD. The CDR3 has 19 amino acids. V gave up 5 bases and J gave up 4 bases, with 28 bases separating them. Written as DNA, the CDR3 is TGTGCCATCAGTCGACCCACTGTCAGGGGCCCACTGACCGCAGATACGCAGTATTTT. Protein product: CAISRPTVRGPLTADTQYF.

The genes are TRBV2 and TRBJ1-2; D gene uncertain. This CDR3 has 16 amino acids. Trimming took off 0 bases at V and 7 bases at J, with 18 bases between the two ends. Germline loops: CDR1 SNHLY, CDR2 FYNNEI. This CDR3 reads CASSEAEGALVFGYTF. The CDR3, as DNA: TGTGCCAGCAGTGAAGCGGAGGGTGCCCTCGTTTTTGGCTACACCTTC.

The chain joins TRBV19 to TRBJ2-1; 9 positions agree with TRBD1. In germline, CDR1 is LNHDA, CDR2 SQIVND (reference sequence). With V trimmed by 6 bases and J by 4 bases, 7 bases remained unmatched. This CDR3 has 15 residues. CDR3 sequence (DNA): TGTGCCAGTAGGGTTACAGGGGGCGCGTACAATGAGCAGTTCTTC. Its protein product is CASRVTGGAYNEQFF.

The chain uses TRBV4-1 and TRBJ2-5; 7 bases are a match to TRBD2. J was trimmed by 4 bases and V by 2 bases; bases with no gene match: 7. Germline assignment: CDR1 MGHRA and CDR2 YSYEKL. The CDR3 runs 15 residues. The chain's CDR3 is CASSQMGLPGETQYF. CDR3 bases: TGCGCCAGCAGCCAAATGGGACTACCCGGAGAGACCCAGTACTTC.

The gene calls are TRBV19 and TRBJ2-4; tentative D call: TRBD1 (6 bases). Germline values: CDR1 LNHDA, CDR2 SQIVND (reference sequence). Trimming took off 5 bases at V and 1 base at J, with 12 bases between the two ends. CDR3 size: 15 residues. The CDR3 reads CASSQGLLAKNIQYF. CDR3 DNA: TGTGCCAGTAGTCAGGGGTTATTGGCCAAAAACATTCAGTACTTC.

The V call is TRBV29-1, the J call TRBJ2-3; 9 bases align to TRBD2. The CDR3 consists of 15 residues. CDR1 is SQVTM, CDR2 ANQGSEA, per germline. The J segment lost 0 bases and the V segment lost 4 bases, leaving 5 bases of the junction unmatched. In nucleotides, the CDR3 is TGCAGCGTTGTAACTAGCGGGCCTAGCACAGATACGCAGTATTTT. Translation gives CSVVTSGPSTDTQYF.

J is TRBJ1-4 and V is TRBV4-1; TRBD1 aligns across 8 bases. Germline-derived CDR1 and CDR2 are MGHRA and YSYEKL. The CDR3 length is 16 residues. V gave up 3 bases and J gave up 3 bases; unmatched junction bases: 6. CDR3 sequence (DNA): TGCGCCAGCAGCCAGGGGCAGGGGGCAGCTAATGAAAAACTGTTTTTT. Amino acids: CASSQGQGAANEKLFF.

The genes are TRBV10-3 and TRBJ2-2; D is perhaps TRBD2 (6 bases). V was pared by 4 bases and J by 1 base, with 13 bases between. In germline, CDR1 is ENHRY, CDR2 SYGVKD. This CDR3 contains 16 residues. The CDR3 bases are TGTGCCATCAGTGGGATGGCTAGCGAGAACACCGGGGAGCTGTTTTTT. It yields the protein CAISGMASENTGELFF.

The CDR3 reads CASSPDSGNEQYF. The CDR3 DNA reads TGTGCCAGCTCACCAGACAGCGGGAACGAGCAGTACTTC. The chain is built from TRBV18 and TRBJ2-7, with 7 bases matching TRBD2. The CDR3 runs 13 residues. With 2 bases clipped from V and 5 bases from J, the junction kept 3 bases outside the gene matches. Per germline, CDR1 KGHSH and CDR2 LQKENI.

V gene TRBV30 combines with J gene TRBJ2-7; a weak D match, TRBD2 (5 bases). The CDR3 consists of 14 residues. Germline CDR1 and CDR2: GTSNPN and SVGIG (reference sequence). The V and J ends lost 1 base and 8 bases respectively, with 18 bases between them. The DNA for the CDR3 is TGTGCCTGGAGTGAAGGGAGCGGACCTACGAAGCAGTACTTC. Translation: CAWSEGSGPTKQYF.

The CDR3 region is CASSQDPTGRVEQYF. The CDR3 DNA reads TGTGCCAGCAGCCAAGACCCCACGGGTAGAGTCGAGCAGTACTTC. The chain is built from TRBV3-1 (or the pseudogene TRBV3-2) and TRBJ2-7; D unclear. In germline, CDR1 is LGHDT, CDR2 YNNKEL (reference sequence). The CDR3 spans 15 residues. V shed 0 bases and J shed 6 bases, with 15 bases lying between them.

V is TRBV6-4 and J is TRBJ2-1, with 8 bases aligning to TRBD2. There are 15 residues in the CDR3. The germline CDR1 and CDR2 sequences are MRHNA and SNTAGT. V was pared by 4 bases and J by 8 bases, with 10 bases of the junction left unmatched. The CDR3 coding sequence is TGTGCCAGCAGTGTGGATCGGACTAGCTTCGATGAGCAGTTCTTC. Amino acid sequence: CASSVDRTSFDEQFF.

J is TRBJ2-2 and V is TRBV3-1 (or the pseudogene TRBV3-2), with D possibly matching TRBD2 (5 bases). CDR1 and CDR2 from the germline V gene are LGHDT and YNNKEL (reference sequence). The CDR3 consists of 13 residues. The V end was cut by 8 bases, the J end by 7 bases, with 14 bases between. CDR3 sequence (DNA): TGTGCCAGCTCCCCCAATCGGGGCGGGGAGCTGTTTTTT. This encodes CASSPNRGGELFF.

The J gene is TRBJ1-2, the V gene TRBV7-2; 10 nucleotides align to TRBD1. V lost 5 bases, J lost 8 bases, and 11 bases stayed unmatched. The germline CDR1 and CDR2 sequences are SGHTA and FQGNSA. This CDR3 comprises 15 residues. The CDR3 nucleotides read TGTGCCAGCAGCCCAGTATGGGGACAGGGGAGAGGCTACACCTTC. Residues: CASSPVWGQGRGYTF.